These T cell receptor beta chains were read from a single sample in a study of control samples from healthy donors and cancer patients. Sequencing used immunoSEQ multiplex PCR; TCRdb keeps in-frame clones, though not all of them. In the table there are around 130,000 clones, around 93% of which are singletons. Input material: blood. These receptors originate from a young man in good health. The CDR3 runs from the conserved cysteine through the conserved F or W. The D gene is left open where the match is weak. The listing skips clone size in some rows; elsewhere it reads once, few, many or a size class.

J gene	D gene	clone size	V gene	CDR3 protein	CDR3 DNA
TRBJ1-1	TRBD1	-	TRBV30	CAWRADRGMNTEAFF	TGTGCCTGGAGGGCCGACAGGGGCATGAACACTGAAGCTTTCTTT
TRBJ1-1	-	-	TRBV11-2	CASSSGQRTEAFF	TGTGCCAGCAGCTCTGGACAACGGACTGAAGCTTTCTTT
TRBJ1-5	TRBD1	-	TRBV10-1	CASSQTGGEGQPQHF	TGCGCCAGCAGCCAGACAGGGGGCGAGGGTCAGCCCCAGCATTTT
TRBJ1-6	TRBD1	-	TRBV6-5	CASSRGTGNNSPLHF	TGTGCCAGCAGTCGCGGGACAGGGAATAATTCACCCCTCCACTTT
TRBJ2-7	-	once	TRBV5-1	CASSSTPGTRYEQYF	TGCGCCAGCAGCTCCACCCCCGGGACTCGCTACGAGCAGTACTTC
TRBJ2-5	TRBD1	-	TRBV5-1	CASSSGQGGYETQYF	TGCGCCAGCAGCTCCGGACAGGGAGGATACGAGACCCAGTACTTC
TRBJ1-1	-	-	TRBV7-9	CASSFSGNTEAFF	TGTGCCAGCAGCTTTAGCGGGAACACTGAAGCTTTCTTT
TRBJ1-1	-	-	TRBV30	CAWSGDIQNTEAFF	TGTGCCTGGAGTGGGGACATCCAGAACACTGAAGCTTTCTTT
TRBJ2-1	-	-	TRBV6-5	CAAKQGGYNEQFF	TGTGCCGCCAAACAGGGAGGGTACAATGAGCAGTTCTTC
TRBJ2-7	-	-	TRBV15	CATSRDSSYEQYF	TGTGCCACCAGCAGGGACAGTTCCTACGAGCAGTACTTC
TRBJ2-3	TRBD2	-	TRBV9	CASSVSTGLAGFTDTQYF	TGTGCCAGCAGTGTCAGTACAGGGCTAGCGGGGTTCACAGATACGCAGTATTTT
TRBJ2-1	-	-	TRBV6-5	CASSLMGGIYNEQFF	TGTGCCAGCTCCCTGATGGGGGGTATCTACAATGAGCAGTTCTTC
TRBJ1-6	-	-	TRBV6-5	CASGTHASNNSPLHF	TGTGCCAGTGGGACGCACGCTTCCAATAATTCACCCCTCCACTTT
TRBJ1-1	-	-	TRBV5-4	CASSLAGRGSAFF	TGTGCCAGCAGCTTGGCCGGTAGGGGTTCAGCTTTCTTT
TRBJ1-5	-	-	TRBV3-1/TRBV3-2	CASSQTDGNQPQHF	TGTGCCAGCAGCCAGACAGATGGCAATCAGCCCCAGCATTTT
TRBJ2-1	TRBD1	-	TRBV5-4	CASSSMTGATLGEQFF	TGTGCCAGCAGCTCTATGACAGGGGCGACCTTGGGTGAGCAGTTCTTC
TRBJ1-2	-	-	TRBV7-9	CASSLEGGSYGYTF	TGTGCCAGCAGCTTAGAGGGGGGAAGCTATGGCTACACCTTC
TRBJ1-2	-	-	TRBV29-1	CSVDPGFSYGYTF	TGCAGCGTTGATCCTGGGTTTAGCTATGGCTACACCTTC
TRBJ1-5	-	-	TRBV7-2	CASSTDNNQPQHF	TGTGCCAGCAGCACGGACAACAATCAGCCCCAGCATTTT
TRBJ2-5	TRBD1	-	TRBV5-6	CASSLLLDRAETQYF	TGTGCCAGCAGCTTGCTATTAGACAGGGCAGAGACCCAGTACTTC
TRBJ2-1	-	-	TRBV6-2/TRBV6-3	CASSYRASPTREQFF	TGTGCCAGCAGTTACCGGGCTAGCCCCACCCGTGAGCAGTTCTTC
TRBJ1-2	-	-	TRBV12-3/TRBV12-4	CASSRGTYGYTF	TGTGCCAGCAGCCGGGGAACCTATGGCTACACCTTC
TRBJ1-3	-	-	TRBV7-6	CASSLSLGPGNTIYF	TGTGCCAGCAGCTTAAGCCTGGGGCCTGGAAACACCATATATTTT
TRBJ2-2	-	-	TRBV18	CASSPTSGSGELFF	TGTGCCAGCTCACCAACGTCAGGATCCGGGGAGCTGTTTTTT
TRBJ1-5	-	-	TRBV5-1	CASSLGINQPQHF	TGCGCCAGCAGCTTGGGGATTAATCAGCCCCAGCATTTT
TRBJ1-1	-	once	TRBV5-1	CASSSSGGGTEAFF	TGCGCCAGCAGCTCGTCAGGCGGGGGGACTGAAGCTTTCTTT
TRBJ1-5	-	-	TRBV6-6	CASSYFGDQPQHF	TGTGCCAGCAGTTACTTTGGGGATCAGCCCCAGCATTTT
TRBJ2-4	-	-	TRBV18	CASSRTYGALAKNIQYF	TGTGCCAGCTCAAGAACCTACGGGGCTTTGGCCAAAAACATTCAGTACTTC
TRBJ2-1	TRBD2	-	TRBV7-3	CASSPLAGGARGEQFF	TGTGCCAGCAGCCCGCTAGCGGGGGGGGCCAGGGGTGAGCAGTTCTTC
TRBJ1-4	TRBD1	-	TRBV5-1	CASSTQGRGNEKLFF	TGCGCCAGCAGCACACAGGGGCGCGGTAATGAAAAACTGTTTTTT
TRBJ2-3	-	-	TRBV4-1	CASSQTGADTDTQYF	TGCGCCAGCAGCCAAACGGGGGCGGACACAGATACGCAGTATTTT
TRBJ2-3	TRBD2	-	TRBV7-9	CASSSKGLAGITDTQYF	TGTGCCAGCAGCTCCAAGGGACTAGCGGGGATCACAGATACGCAGTATTTT
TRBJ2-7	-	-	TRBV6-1	CASSEYPASSYEQYF	TGTGCCAGCAGTGAATATCCAGCCTCCTCCTACGAGCAGTACTTC
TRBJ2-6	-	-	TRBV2	CASSTNTPAGANVLTF	TGTGCCAGCAGTACCAATACACCTGCTGGGGCCAACGTCCTGACTTTC